The 32 T cell receptor beta chains below come from one sample, sequenced in a study of blood T cell repertoires in COVID-19. TCRdb's table, derived via immunoSEQ multiplex PCR, lists solely in-frame clones and lacks some. The sample comprises about 210,000 clones, around four fifths of which are singletons, and under 3% rests with the top ten. Sample: peripheral blood. All receptors derive from a man aged 45-65 years with active or convalescent COVID-19.

Of note for this clone: An end of the junction does not agree with germline; a read error may underlie this. The J gene is TRBJ1-5, the V gene TRBV4-1, with 7 bases fitting TRBD1. The germline V gene has CDR1 MGHRA and CDR2 YSYEKL. This CDR3 spans 17 amino acids. DNA for the CDR3: TGCGCCACCAGCCAACTCCACTCGGGACAGTTGAATCAGCCCCAGCATTTT. Its protein product is CATSQLHSGQLNQPQHF.

The chain couples TRBV27 to TRBJ2-7, with TRBD1 as a possible D gene (5 bases). V was cut by 3 bases and J by 5 bases, with 11 bases left in between. CDR1 is MNHEY and CDR2 is SMNVEV in the germline V gene (reference sequence). This CDR3 has 13 amino acids. The CDR3 sequence is CASSFSRAHEQYF. For the CDR3, the DNA is TGTGCCAGCAGTTTTTCCAGGGCCCACGAGCAGTACTTC.

J is TRBJ2-2 and V is TRBV5-6; possible D gene TRBD2, 7 bases. V was trimmed by 0 bases and J by 5 bases, leaving 20 bases between them. There are 18 residues in the CDR3. CDR1 SGHDT and CDR2 YYEEEE come from the germline V gene. The CDR3 is CASSLVPLRGGNTGELFF. CDR3 coding DNA: TGTGCCAGCAGCTTGGTCCCCTTGAGGGGGGGAAATACCGGGGAGCTGTTTTTT.

The chain carries TRBV7-9 and TRBJ2-7; 8 bases line up with TRBD1. The germline V gene has CDR1 SEHNR and CDR2 FQNEAQ (reference sequence). V lost 0 bases and J lost 4; bases outside the gene matches: 2. The CDR3 consists of 14 residues. CDR3 protein: CASSLARGPYEQYF. For the CDR3, the DNA is TGTGCCAGCAGCTTAGCCAGGGGGCCTTACGAGCAGTACTTC.

This chain uses TRBV19 with TRBJ2-4; TRBD2 is a possible D gene (7 bases). Deletions cut 3 bases from V and 3 bases from J, with 12 bases between. The CDR3 loop spans 15 amino acids. The germline V gene encodes CDR1 LNHDA and CDR2 SQIVND (reference sequence). CDR3 in DNA: TGTGCCAGTAGTATGGCGGGGGCGGGCAAAAACATTCAGTACTTC. It translates to CASSMAGAGKNIQYF.

The chain recombines TRBV2 with TRBJ2-7; 8 bases fit TRBD2. This CDR3 comprises 15 residues. Germline CDR1 reads SNHLY; CDR2 reads FYNNEI. V trimming: 2 bases; J trimming: 3 bases; junction bases outside the gene matches: 6. DNA of the CDR3: TGTGCCAGCAGTGAATCCCTAGCGGGCCTCTACGAGCAGTACTTC. Translated, it gives CASSESLAGLYEQYF.

V gene TRBV7-3 combines with J gene TRBJ2-3; D remains unclear. This CDR3 spans 13 amino acids. V was pared by 4 bases and J by 6 bases, with 11 bases between. Germline V lookup: CDR1 SGHTA, CDR2 FQGTGA. CDR3 DNA: TGTGCCAGCAGCTCCTCGCGCCCCGATACGCAGTATTTT. Its protein is CASSSSRPDTQYF. The complete variable domain, with remaining parts taken from reference TRBV7-3 and TRBJ2-3, reads GAGVSQTPSNKVTEKGKYVELRCDPISGHTALYWYRQSLGQGPEFLIYFQGTGAADDSGLPNDRFFAVRPEGSVSTLKIQRTERGDSAVYLCASSSSRPDTQYFGPGTRLTVL.

To note about this clone: Other nucleotide sequences from this sample produce the same CDR3. The J gene is TRBJ1-1, the V gene TRBV5-1; D may be TRBD1 (5 bases). The V end lost 3 bases, the J end lost 1 base, and 7 bases lay between the germline ends. The V gene's germline CDR1 is SGHRS and CDR2 YFSETQ. The CDR3 spans 13 residues. Here the CDR3 DNA reads TGCGCCAGCAGCTCCCAGGGGAACACTGAAGCTTTCTTT. Amino acids: CASSSQGNTEAFF.

This chain uses TRBV25-1 with TRBJ2-4, with 9 bases aligning to TRBD1. The CDR3 extends over 16 amino acids. Trimming removed 9 bases from V and 7 bases from J; junction bases left unmatched: 16. Germline V lookup: CDR1 MGHDK, CDR2 SYGVNS. CDR3 sequence (DNA): TGTGCCAGTAGACCGGCCGGGACAGGGAGTGTCAACATTCAGTACTTC. Amino acid sequence: CASRPAGTGSVNIQYF.

This clone appeared a single time. The chain uses TRBV19 and TRBJ1-1; D is unclear. Germline-derived CDR1 and CDR2 are LNHDA and SQIVND (reference sequence). The CDR3 is 15 amino acids. The V gene lost 2 bases and the J gene lost 6 bases, with 16 bases spanning the gap. CDR3 sequence reads: CASSISTAPWAEAFF. CDR3 in DNA: TGTGCCAGTAGTATATCTACAGCCCCTTGGGCTGAAGCTTTCTTT.

J is TRBJ2-3 and V is TRBV10-1; no clear D. There are 14 residues in the CDR3. V was clipped by 3 bases and J by 2 bases, with 9 bases between them. Germline lookup yields CDR1 WNHNN and CDR2 SYGVQD (reference sequence). The CDR3 sequence: CASSEKQSTDTQYF. The CDR3 nucleotides read TGCGCCAGCAGTGAAAAACAGTCCACAGATACGCAGTATTTT.

This chain connects TRBV5-1 to TRBJ2-1; possibly TRBD1 for D (5 bases). V was clipped by 2 bases and J by 3 bases, with 9 bases between them. The CDR3 runs 14 residues. Germline V gene data show CDR1 as SGHRS and CDR2 as YFSETQ. CDR3: CASSFRQNYNEQFF. CDR3 nucleotides: TGCGCCAGCAGCTTTCGACAGAACTACAATGAGCAGTTCTTC.

J is TRBJ2-2 and V is TRBV29-1; weak D call: TRBD2 (5 bases). The CDR3 contains 15 residues. Germline CDR1 and CDR2: SQVTM and ANQGSEA. The V and J ends lost 2 bases and 1 base respectively, with 11 bases between them. The CDR3 loop is CSVEQADQNTGELFF. CDR3 coding DNA: TGCAGCGTTGAACAAGCGGACCAGAACACCGGGGAGCTGTTTTTT.

V usage is TRBV20-1 and J usage is TRBJ1-1; no reliable D call. CDR3 size: 12 residues. Germline V lookup: CDR1 DFQATT, CDR2 SNEGSKA (reference sequence). The ends were cut back, 3 bases at V and 1 base at J, with 6 bases in the middle. CDR3 sequence reads: CSASIWNTEAFF. The CDR3 nucleotides read TGCAGTGCTAGTATCTGGAACACTGAAGCTTTCTTT.

The J gene is TRBJ1-3, the V gene TRBV2; 7 bases match TRBD1. There are 16 residues in the CDR3. Unmatched junction bases numbered 6, after V lost 3 bases and J lost 1 base. Germline values: CDR1 SNHLY, CDR2 FYNNEI. CDR3 sequence (DNA): TGTGCCAGCAGTGAGACAGGGTTGGGGTCTGGAAACACCATATATTTT. This codes for CASSETGLGSGNTIYF.

This sequence joins TRBV27 and TRBJ1-2; 12 bases are a match to TRBD1. There are 16 residues in the CDR3. Per germline, CDR1 MNHEY and CDR2 SMNVEV (reference sequence). The junction had 11 bases not matched to a gene; V was cut back by 8 bases and J by 4 bases. In DNA, the CDR3 is TGTGCCAGCCGGACCTCCGGGACAGGGGGCCTCTATGGCTACACCTTC. Translated: CASRTSGTGGLYGYTF.

V is TRBV10-3 and J is TRBJ1-5; D not certain. This CDR3 has 15 amino acids. Per germline, CDR1 ENHRY and CDR2 SYGVKD. The V and J ends lost 3 bases and 1 base respectively, with 10 bases between them. The CDR3 nucleotides read TGTGCCATCAGTGACCCTACAGAGAGCAATCAGCCCCAGCATTTT. Protein: CAISDPTESNQPQHF.

This clone was counted a single time. V is TRBV18 and J is TRBJ1-2; 7 bases map to TRBD1. The CDR3 sequence is 13 residues long. CDR1 is KGHSH and CDR2 is LQKENI in the germline V gene. Unmatched junction bases numbered 4, after V lost 2 bases and J lost 7 bases. The CDR3 sequence: CASSPNRGGGYTF. In DNA form, the CDR3 reads TGTGCCAGCTCACCAAACAGGGGAGGTGGCTACACCTTC.

This clone was found once. The chain recombines TRBV4-3 with TRBJ2-7; 12 bases map to TRBD2. CDR1 is LGHNA, CDR2 YSLEER, per germline. CDR3 length: 19 residues. The V and J ends lost 0 bases and 4 bases, in that order; junction bases with no gene match: 13. The CDR3 loop is CASSQETSTRLAGDYEQYF. The CDR3 DNA follows: TGCGCCAGCAGCCAAGAAACTTCCACCCGACTAGCGGGGGATTACGAGCAGTACTTC.

This clone was seen once. This rearrangement joins TRBV2 to TRBJ1-2, with 7 bases fitting TRBD1. The CDR3 totals 15 residues. V was pared by 6 bases and J by 0 bases, with 7 bases of the junction left unmatched. Per the germline V gene, CDR1 is SNHLY and CDR2 is FYNNEI. As DNA, the CDR3 is TGTGCCAGCAGCCTCAGGGGGGAAGCTAACTATGGCTACACCTTC. It specifies CASSLRGEANYGYTF.

V is TRBV2 and J is TRBJ1-2; D may be TRBD1 (5 bases). Germline lookup yields CDR1 SNHLY and CDR2 FYNNEI. The V end was cut by 10 bases, the J end by 7 bases, with 13 bases between. The CDR3 runs to 11 residues. DNA for the CDR3: TGTGCCACCACGGACATACTTGGCTACACCTTC. Translated, it gives CATTDILGYTF.

V is TRBV3-1 (or the pseudogene TRBV3-2) and J is TRBJ1-1; 9 bases agree with TRBD1. This CDR3 contains 16 residues. The germline V gene encodes CDR1 LGHDT and CDR2 YNNKEL (reference sequence). V dropped 1 base and J dropped 0; count of bases not matched to a gene: 3. The CDR3 is CASSQGGTGLNTEAFF. The CDR3 coding sequence is TGTGCCAGCAGCCAAGGAGGGACAGGGTTGAACACTGAAGCTTTCTTT.

This clone was counted once. The CDR3 DNA reads TGTGCCAGCAGCCAAGACCTTCTCCGGGACCAGTACTTC. Translating it yields CASSQDLLRDQYF. V gene TRBV12-3 or TRBV12-4 combines with J gene TRBJ2-5; the D gene is possibly TRBD2 (5 bases). Trimming took off 6 bases at V and 10 bases at J, with 18 bases between the two ends. The CDR3 contains 13 residues.

J is TRBJ1-1 and V is TRBV18; D is ambiguous. V was pared by 3 bases and J by 1 base, with 6 bases between. The CDR3 is 13 amino acids. Germline CDR1 reads KGHSH; CDR2 reads LQKENI. CDR3 DNA sequence: TGTGCCAGCTCACCCCCAGGGAACACTGAAGCTTTCTTT. It codes for CASSPPGNTEAFF.

The V and J genes are TRBV27 and TRBJ1-1; 8 bases are shared with TRBD1. J gave up 5 bases and V 0 bases, and 8 bases lay outside the gene matches. The CDR3 runs to 16 residues. Looked up from germline, CDR1 is MNHEY and CDR2 is SMNVEV (reference sequence). CDR3 nucleotide sequence: TGTGCCAGCAGTTTATCCCAGGGGGCTAGGGGAACTGAAGCTTTCTTT. This translates into CASSLSQGARGTEAFF.

The V and J genes are TRBV27 and TRBJ2-5; TRBD1 is a possible D gene (7 bases). Trimming shortened V by 2 bases and J by 2 bases, and 21 bases separated the two germline ends. The CDR3 runs 18 residues. Germline assignment: CDR1 MNHEY and CDR2 SMNVEV (reference sequence). The CDR3 sequence: CASSLSSGGGLGQETQYF. As DNA, the CDR3 is TGTGCCAGCAGTTTAAGTTCAGGAGGGGGCTTGGGACAAGAGACCCAGTACTTC.

This clone was seen more than once but under ten times. The chain couples TRBV5-1 to TRBJ1-6; 7 positions match TRBD1. Trimming at V came to 2 bases and at J to 6 bases, leaving 2 bases not matched to a gene. The length of the CDR3 is 14 residues. Germline lookup yields CDR1 SGHRS and CDR2 YFSETQ. The CDR3 DNA reads as TGCGCCAGCAGCTTTTACAGGGGTAATTCACCCCTCCACTTT. Translation: CASSFYRGNSPLHF.

The chain uses TRBV10-3 and TRBJ1-2; D gene uncertain. V gave up 0 bases and J gave up 7 bases, with 15 bases separating them. The CDR3 is 15 amino acids. Germline V gene data show CDR1 as ENHRY and CDR2 as SYGVKD. CDR3: CAISESNRAGSGYTF. Written as DNA, the CDR3 is TGTGCCATCAGTGAGTCGAACCGGGCCGGGAGTGGCTACACCTTC.

The rearrangement links TRBV6-5 to TRBJ1-4; 8 nucleotides match TRBD1. The J segment lost 8 bases and the V segment lost 4 bases, leaving 9 bases of the junction unmatched. CDR3 length equals 15 residues. Germline values: CDR1 MNHEY, CDR2 SVGAGI. The CDR3 spells CASSSWTGKREKLFF. The CDR3 DNA sequence: TGTGCCAGCAGTTCCTGGACAGGGAAACGGGAAAAACTGTTTTTT.

The CDR3, as DNA: TGTGCCAGCTCCACTGGACTAGCGGGCTCCTACAATGAGCAGTTCTTC. Its translation: CASSTGLAGSYNEQFF. This chain joins TRBV18 and TRBJ2-1; TRBD2 agrees at 11 bases. From germline, CDR1 is KGHSH and CDR2 LQKENI. The CDR3 is made up of 16 amino acids. V dropped 6 bases and J dropped 0; count of bases not matched to a gene: 4.

This clone has a handful of counts. Distinct nucleotide sequences in the sample also encode this CDR3. The chain couples TRBV5-1 to TRBJ1-1, with 7 bases lining up with TRBD1. CDR3 length: 14 amino acids. V lost 0 bases to trimming and J lost 1 base; unmatched junction nucleotides: 0. Germline CDR1 and CDR2: SGHRS and YFSETQ. CDR3 DNA sequence: TGCGCCAGCAGCTTGGACAGGGGGAACACTGAAGCTTTCTTT. Its translation is CASSLDRGNTEAFF.

The chain employs TRBV27 and TRBJ2-2; D gene ambiguous. The germline V gene has CDR1 MNHEY and CDR2 SMNVEV (reference sequence). V was pared by 6 bases and J by 5 bases, with 10 bases between. The CDR3 consists of 13 residues. The CDR3 is CASSLGITGELFF. The CDR3 coding sequence is TGTGCCAGCAGCCTAGGAATTACCGGGGAGCTGTTTTTT.